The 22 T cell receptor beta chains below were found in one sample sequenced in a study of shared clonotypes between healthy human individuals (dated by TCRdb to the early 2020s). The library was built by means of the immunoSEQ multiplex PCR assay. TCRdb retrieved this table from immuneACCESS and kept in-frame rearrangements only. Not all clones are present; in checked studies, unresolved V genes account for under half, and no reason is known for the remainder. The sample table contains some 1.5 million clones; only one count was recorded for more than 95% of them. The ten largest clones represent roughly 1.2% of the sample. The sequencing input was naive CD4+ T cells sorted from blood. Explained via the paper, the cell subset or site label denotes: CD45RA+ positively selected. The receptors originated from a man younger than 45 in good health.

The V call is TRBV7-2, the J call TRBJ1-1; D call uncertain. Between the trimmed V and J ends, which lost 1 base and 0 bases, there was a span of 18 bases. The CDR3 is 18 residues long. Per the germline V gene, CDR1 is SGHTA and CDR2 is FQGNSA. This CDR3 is CASSLVGVRAEMNTEAFF. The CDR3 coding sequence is TGTGCCAGCAGCTTAGTTGGGGTAAGAGCTGAGATGAACACTGAAGCTTTCTTT.

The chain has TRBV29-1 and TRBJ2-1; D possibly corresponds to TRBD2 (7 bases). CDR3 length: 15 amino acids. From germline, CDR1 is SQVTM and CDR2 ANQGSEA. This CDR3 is CSLKGGRDRYNEQFF. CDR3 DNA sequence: TGCAGTCTCAAGGGGGGGCGGGATAGGTACAATGAGCAGTTCTTC.

The CDR3 DNA reads as TGTGCCAGCAGCCCGGGGAACAGGGCCAGCACAGATACGCAGTATTTT. Translating gives CASSPGNRASTDTQYF. The chain employs TRBV7-2 and TRBJ2-3, with D tentatively TRBD1 (6 bases). Germline values: CDR1 SGHTA, CDR2 FQGNSA. The V end was cut by 5 bases, the J end by 0 bases, with 15 bases between. The CDR3 has 16 amino acids.

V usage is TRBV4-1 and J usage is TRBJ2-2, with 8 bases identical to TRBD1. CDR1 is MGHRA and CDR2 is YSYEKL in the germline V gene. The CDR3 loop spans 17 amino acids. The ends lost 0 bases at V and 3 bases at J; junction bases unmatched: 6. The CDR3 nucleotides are TGCGCCAGCAGCCAAGATGAGACAGGGGTTTACACCGGGGAGCTGTTTTTT. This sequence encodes CASSQDETGVYTGELFF.

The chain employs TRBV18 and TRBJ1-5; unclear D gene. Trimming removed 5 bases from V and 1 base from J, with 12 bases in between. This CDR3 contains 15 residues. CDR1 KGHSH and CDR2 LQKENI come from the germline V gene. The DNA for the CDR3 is TGTGCCAGCTCAGCCTCCGGGGTAAGCAATCAGCCCCAGCATTTT. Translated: CASSASGVSNQPQHF. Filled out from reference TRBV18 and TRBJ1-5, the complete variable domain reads NAGVMQNPRHLVRRRGQEARLRCSPMKGHSHVYWYRQLPEEGLKFMVYLQKENIIDESGMPKERFSAEFPKEGPSILRIQQVVRGDSAAYFCASSASGVSNQPQHFGDGTRLSIL.

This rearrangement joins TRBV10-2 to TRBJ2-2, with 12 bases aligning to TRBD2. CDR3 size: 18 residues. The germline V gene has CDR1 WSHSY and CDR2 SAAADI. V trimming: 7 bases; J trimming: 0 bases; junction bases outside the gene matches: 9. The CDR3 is CASTKGLAGYANTGELFF. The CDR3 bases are TGCGCCAGCACAAAGGGACTAGCGGGTTACGCGAACACCGGGGAGCTGTTTTTT.

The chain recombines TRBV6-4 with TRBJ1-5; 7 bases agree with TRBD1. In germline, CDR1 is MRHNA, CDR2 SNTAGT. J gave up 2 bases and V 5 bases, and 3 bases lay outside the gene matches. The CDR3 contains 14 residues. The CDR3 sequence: CASSPQGGNQPQHF. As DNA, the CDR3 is TGTGCCAGCAGTCCCCAGGGGGGCAATCAGCCCCAGCATTTT.

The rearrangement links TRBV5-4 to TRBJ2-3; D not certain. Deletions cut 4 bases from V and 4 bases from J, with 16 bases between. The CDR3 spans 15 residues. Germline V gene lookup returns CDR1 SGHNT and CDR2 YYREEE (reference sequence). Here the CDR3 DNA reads TGTGCCAGCAGCCCCGTAGGTAGGGTAGCAGATACGCAGTATTTT. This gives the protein CASSPVGRVADTQYF.

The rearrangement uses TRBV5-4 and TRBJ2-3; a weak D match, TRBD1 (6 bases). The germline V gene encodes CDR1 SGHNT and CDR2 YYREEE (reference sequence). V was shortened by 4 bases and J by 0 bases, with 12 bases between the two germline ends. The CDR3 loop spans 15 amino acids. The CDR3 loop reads CASSLSQGSTDTQYF. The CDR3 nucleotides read TGTGCCAGCAGCCTTTCGCAGGGGAGCACAGATACGCAGTATTTT.

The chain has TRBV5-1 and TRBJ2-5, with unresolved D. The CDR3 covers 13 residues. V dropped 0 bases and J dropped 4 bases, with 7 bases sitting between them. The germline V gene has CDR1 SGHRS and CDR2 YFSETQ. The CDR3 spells CASSLVSAETQYF. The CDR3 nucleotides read TGCGCCAGCAGCTTGGTTTCGGCAGAGACCCAGTACTTC.

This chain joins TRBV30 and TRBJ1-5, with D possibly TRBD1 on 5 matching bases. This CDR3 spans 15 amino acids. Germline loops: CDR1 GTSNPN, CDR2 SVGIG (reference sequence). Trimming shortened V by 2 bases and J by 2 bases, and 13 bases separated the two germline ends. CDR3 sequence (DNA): TGTGCCTGGAGTTTGAGGGGAATCGGCAATCAGCCCCAGCATTTT. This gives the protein CAWSLRGIGNQPQHF.

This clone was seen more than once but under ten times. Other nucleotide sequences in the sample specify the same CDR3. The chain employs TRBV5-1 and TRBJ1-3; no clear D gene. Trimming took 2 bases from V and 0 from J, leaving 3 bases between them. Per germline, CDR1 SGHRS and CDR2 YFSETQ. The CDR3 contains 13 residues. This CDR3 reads CASSLGSGNTIYF. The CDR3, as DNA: TGCGCCAGCAGCTTAGGCTCTGGAAACACCATATATTTT.

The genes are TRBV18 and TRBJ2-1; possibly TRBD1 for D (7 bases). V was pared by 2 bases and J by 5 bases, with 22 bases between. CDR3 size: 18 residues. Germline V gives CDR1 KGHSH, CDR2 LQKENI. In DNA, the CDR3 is TGTGCCAGCTCACCATTCGGCAGGGGGGATTTAACGGACAATGAGCAGTTCTTC. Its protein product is CASSPFGRGDLTDNEQFF.

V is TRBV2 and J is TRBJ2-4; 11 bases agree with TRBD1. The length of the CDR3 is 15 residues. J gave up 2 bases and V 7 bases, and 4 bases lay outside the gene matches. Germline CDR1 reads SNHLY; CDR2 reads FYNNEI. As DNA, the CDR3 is TGTGCCAGCACCTGGGACAGGGGGTCCAAAAACATTCAGTACTTC. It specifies CASTWDRGSKNIQYF.

The CDR3 DNA follows: TGTGCCAGCTCACCGGGACTAGCGGGACTCACCGGGGAGCTGTTTTTT. It codes for CASSPGLAGLTGELFF. The chain links TRBV18 to TRBJ2-2; 13 bases match TRBD2. The CDR3 is made up of 16 amino acids. The germline gives CDR1 KGHSH, CDR2 LQKENI. Trimming cost V 3 bases and J 4 bases; bases outside gene matches: 2.

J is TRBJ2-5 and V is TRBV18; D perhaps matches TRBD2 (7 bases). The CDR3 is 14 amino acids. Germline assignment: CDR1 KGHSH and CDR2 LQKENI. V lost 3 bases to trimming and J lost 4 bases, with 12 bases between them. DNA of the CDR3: TGTGCCAGCTCACCCCATAGGGGGGGAGAGACCCAGTACTTC. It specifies CASSPHRGGETQYF.

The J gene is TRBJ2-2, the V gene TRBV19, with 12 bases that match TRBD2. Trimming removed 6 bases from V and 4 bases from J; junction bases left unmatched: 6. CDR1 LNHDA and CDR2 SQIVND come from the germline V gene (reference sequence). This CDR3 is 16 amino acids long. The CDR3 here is CASRSLAGGFTGELFF. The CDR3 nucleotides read TGTGCCAGTAGATCTCTAGCGGGAGGGTTCACCGGGGAGCTGTTTTTT.

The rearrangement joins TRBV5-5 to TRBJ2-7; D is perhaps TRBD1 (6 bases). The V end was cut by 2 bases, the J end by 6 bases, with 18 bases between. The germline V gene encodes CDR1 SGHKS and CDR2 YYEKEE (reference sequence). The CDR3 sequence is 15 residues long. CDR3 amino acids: CASSLASRGRGEQYF. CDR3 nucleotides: TGTGCCAGCAGCTTAGCCTCCAGGGGAAGGGGCGAGCAGTACTTC.

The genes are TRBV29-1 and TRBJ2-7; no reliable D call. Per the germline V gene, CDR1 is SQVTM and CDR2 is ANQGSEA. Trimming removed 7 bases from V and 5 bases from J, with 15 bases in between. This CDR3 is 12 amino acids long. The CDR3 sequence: CSARSLAHEQYF. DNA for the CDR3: TGCAGCGCTAGGTCGCTGGCCCACGAGCAGTACTTC.

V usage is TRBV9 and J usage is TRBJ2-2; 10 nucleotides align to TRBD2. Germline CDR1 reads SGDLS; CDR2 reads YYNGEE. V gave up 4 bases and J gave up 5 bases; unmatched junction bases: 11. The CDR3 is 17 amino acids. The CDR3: CASSPILIAGGTGELFF. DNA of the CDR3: TGTGCCAGCAGCCCGATTCTAATAGCGGGAGGTACCGGGGAGCTGTTTTTT.

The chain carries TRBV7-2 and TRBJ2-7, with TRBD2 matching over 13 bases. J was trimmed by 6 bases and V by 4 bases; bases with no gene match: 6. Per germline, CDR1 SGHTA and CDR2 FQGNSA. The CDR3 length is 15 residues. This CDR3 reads CASSSGLAGDFEQYF. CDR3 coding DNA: TGTGCCAGCAGCTCAGGACTAGCGGGAGATTTCGAGCAGTACTTC.

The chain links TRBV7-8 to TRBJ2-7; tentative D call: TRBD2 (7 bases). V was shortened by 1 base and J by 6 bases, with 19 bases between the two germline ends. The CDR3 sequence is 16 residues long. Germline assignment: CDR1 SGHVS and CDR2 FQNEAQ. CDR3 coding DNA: TGTGCCAGCAGCTTAGGGGGGCTAGCGGTAAGGGGCGAGCAGTACTTC. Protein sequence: CASSLGGLAVRGEQYF.